The next 21 T cell receptor beta chains were all read from a single sample in a study of liver allograft versus peripheral blood T cells. Study-level background: Hepatic allograft T cell receptor repertoires were evaluated relative to those present in recipients' peripheral blood.

TCRdb processed the reads anew with MiXCR; each CDR3 protein has one entry. The data contain 1,500 to 2,000 distinct CDR3 sequences, 16% of them seen just once; the ten biggest clones take up 9.8%. The receptors come from a human patient who had a liver transplant. The graft donor may have contributed some T cells.

In its sample, this clonotype is medium-sized. V is TRBV15 and J is TRBJ1-1; weak D call: TRBD1 (5 bases). Per germline, CDR1 LNHNV and CDR2 YYDKDF (reference sequence). The CDR3 is made up of 14 amino acids. Trimming took 0 bases from V and 5 from J, leaving 10 bases between them. The CDR3 nucleotides read TGTGCCACCAGCAGAGATCCGGGGGTGACTGAAGCTTTCTTT. Its translation: CATSRDPGVTEAFF.

This clonotype is large. The chain carries TRBV29-1 and TRBJ2-7; no reliable D call. CDR1 is SQVTM and CDR2 is ANQGSEA in the germline V gene. Trimming pared 7 bases from V and 3 bases from J, leaving 7 bases between. CDR3 length: 10 amino acids. The CDR3 DNA reads as TGCAGCGCTGTCAGCTACGAGCAGTACTTC. The encoded protein is CSAVSYEQYF.

There are a few counts of this clonotype. The V gene is TRBV2, the J gene TRBJ2-5; TRBD2 might be the D (5 bases). Deletions cut 6 bases from V and 5 bases from J, with 10 bases between. In germline, CDR1 is SNHLY, CDR2 FYNNEI. The CDR3 is made up of 12 amino acids. The CDR3 loop reads CASSSGAETQYF. CDR3 DNA: TGTGCCAGCAGCAGCGGCGCGGAGACCCAGTACTTC.

The rearrangement uses TRBV6-1 and TRBJ1-5; D is unclear. Germline lookup yields CDR1 MNHNS and CDR2 SASEGT. This CDR3 is built from 13 residues. V was cut by 7 bases and J by 7 bases, with 14 bases left in between. The CDR3 loop is CASTLRGIQPQHF. The CDR3 nucleotides read TGTGCCAGCACTCTGAGAGGTATACAGCCCCAGCATTTT.

This clonotype is medium-sized. The CDR3 DNA is TGCAGCGTCGCAATGGATTACTATGGCTACACCTTC. It specifies CSVAMDYYGYTF. V gene TRBV29-1 combines with J gene TRBJ1-2, with unresolved D. Germline CDR1 is SQVTM and CDR2 is ANQGSEA. The length of the CDR3 is 12 residues. V was clipped by 6 bases and J by 3 bases, with 11 bases between them.

This clonotype is medium-sized (0.01 to 0.1%) in the sample. V is TRBV20-1 and J is TRBJ1-6; the D gene is possibly TRBD1 (5 bases). The CDR3 runs to 12 residues. The germline CDR1 and CDR2 sequences are DFQATT and SNEGSKA (reference sequence). CDR3 nucleotides: TGCAGGTTGGGGGGAGTGGATTCACCCCTCCACTTT. This codes for CRLGGVDSPLHF.

J is TRBJ2-3 and V is TRBV29-1, with D possibly matching TRBD1 (6 bases). Trimming cost V 0 bases and J 1 base, with 8 bases left between them. The CDR3 extends over 14 amino acids. Germline V gives CDR1 SQVTM, CDR2 ANQGSEA. The CDR3 loop reads CSVEESGGTDTQYF. The CDR3 DNA is TGCAGCGTTGAAGAGTCAGGGGGCACAGATACGCAGTATTTT.

This clonotype was counted only a few times. J is TRBJ1-6 and V is TRBV3-1; D ambiguous. Trimming cost V 0 bases and J 9 bases, with 3 bases left between them. The CDR3 extends over 12 amino acids. The germline V gene encodes CDR1 LGHDT and CDR2 YNNKEL (reference sequence). This CDR3 reads CASSQEGSPLHF. CDR3 nucleotides: TGTGCCAGCAGCCAAGAAGGTTCACCCCTCCACTTT. Variable domain in full (rest from reference TRBV3-1 and TRBJ1-6): DTAVSQTPKYLVTQMGNDKSIKCEQNLGHDTMYWYKQDSKKFLKIMFSYNNKELIINETVPNRFSPKSPDKAHLNLHINSLELGDSAVYFCASSQEGSPLHFGNGTRLTVT.

This clonotype is classed as large. The J gene is TRBJ1-6, the V gene TRBV19, with 7 nucleotides matching TRBD1. The trim removed 5 bases at V and 6 bases at J, leaving 7 bases unmatched. CDR1 is LNHDA, CDR2 SQIVND, per germline (reference sequence). The CDR3 covers 15 residues. This CDR3 reads CASSRGQRTNSPLHF. Here the CDR3 DNA reads TGTGCCAGTAGTCGGGGACAGAGAACTAATTCACCCCTCCACTTT.

This clonotype ranks as large. The rearrangement links TRBV20-1 to TRBJ1-3; TRBD1 is a possible D gene (5 bases). Germline CDR1 DFQATT, CDR2 SNEGSKA (reference sequence). Between the trimmed V and J ends, which lost 2 bases and 3 bases, there was a span of 11 bases. The CDR3 runs 14 residues. CDR3 coding DNA: TGCAGTGCTAGACGGGGCGCGGTTGGAAACACCATATATTTT. Residues: CSARRGAVGNTIYF.

This clonotype has only a few counts. V usage is TRBV5-4 and J usage is TRBJ2-5; TRBD1 aligns across 8 bases. CDR1 and CDR2 (germline): SGHNT, YYREEE (reference sequence). The CDR3 runs 13 residues. After removal of 4 bases from V and 3 bases from J, the junction contained 2 bases not matched to a gene. CDR3 DNA: TGTGCCAGCAGCCCGACAGGGGAAGAGACCCAGTACTTC. Protein sequence: CASSPTGEETQYF.

In its sample, this clonotype is medium-sized (0.01 to 0.1%). This chain links TRBV7-9 with TRBJ2-7, with D unclear. This CDR3 region has 13 residues. Between the trimmed V and J ends, which lost 4 bases and 4 bases, there was a span of 11 bases. Germline CDR1 and CDR2: SEHNR and FQNEAQ (reference sequence). The DNA of the CDR3 is TGTGCCAGCAGCTCCGGTGTGACATACGAGCAGTACTTC. It yields the protein CASSSGVTYEQYF.

The DNA of the CDR3 is TGTGCCAGCAGCCTGGGCAGGGGGGGCGGCACACCCCTCCACTTT. Translated, it gives CASSLGRGGGTPLHF. The V call is TRBV27, the J call TRBJ1-6; the match to TRBD1 covers 7 bases. Trimming removed 6 bases from V and 11 bases from J; junction bases left unmatched: 13. CDR1 is MNHEY and CDR2 is SMNVEV in the germline V gene (reference sequence). CDR3 length equals 15 residues.

This clonotype was seen at least ten times. The rearrangement uses TRBV19 and TRBJ1-4; D is possibly TRBD1 (5 bases). V shed 5 bases and J shed 3 bases, with 16 bases lying between them. Per germline, CDR1 LNHDA and CDR2 SQIVND (reference sequence). The CDR3 sequence is 16 residues long. CDR3 nucleotide sequence: TGTGCCAGTAGTCCCGCTGGGGGTGCGGCTAATGAAAAACTGTTTTTT. As protein: CASSPAGGAANEKLFF.

Relative to its sample, this clonotype is large (0.1 to 1%). V and J are TRBV7-2 and TRBJ2-1; possibly TRBD2 for D (5 bases). With 3 bases removed from V and 8 bases from J, the gap between germline ends came to 17 bases. CDR3 size: 15 residues. Germline CDR1 SGHTA, CDR2 FQGNSA. The CDR3 region has the DNA TGTGCCAGCAGCTTTCCAAGGACTGATCGCGATGAGCAGTTCTTC. This translates into CASSFPRTDRDEQFF.

This chain connects TRBV11-2 to TRBJ1-1; D is possibly TRBD1 (5 bases). The V gene lost 5 bases and the J gene lost 1 base, with 14 bases spanning the gap. The germline V gene encodes CDR1 SGHAT and CDR2 FQNNGV. The CDR3 has 15 amino acids. This chain's CDR3 is CASSQRYTGNTEAFF. The CDR3 DNA sequence: TGTGCCAGCAGCCAGAGGTATACAGGGAACACTGAAGCTTTCTTT.

V gene TRBV6-1 combines with J gene TRBJ2-7, with 7 bases that match TRBD2. The CDR3 is 16 residues long. The germline V gene has CDR1 MNHNS and CDR2 SASEGT. With 4 bases clipped from V and 7 bases from J, the junction kept 16 bases outside the gene matches. CDR3 DNA sequence: TGTGCCAGCAGTGTCGTTGGAGGCGGGAGTCCGGGGGAGCAGTACTTC. It yields the protein CASSVVGGGSPGEQYF.

There are many counts of this clonotype. The chain joins TRBV28 to TRBJ1-4; D gene unclear. Germline values: CDR1 MDHEN, CDR2 SYDVKM. This CDR3 has 15 amino acids. Trimming took 1 base from V and 8 from J, leaving 14 bases between them. For the CDR3, the DNA is TGTGCCAGCAGTTTATTCGGATTGAATAGGGAAAAACTGTTTTTT. Encoded protein: CASSLFGLNREKLFF.

In this sample, this clonotype is large. This chain uses TRBV14 with TRBJ2-1; 8 bases align to TRBD1. CDR1 SGHDN and CDR2 FVKESK come from the germline V gene. The CDR3 runs 13 residues. The V and J ends lost 8 bases and 2 bases, in that order; junction bases with no gene match: 2. CDR3 DNA: TGTGCCAGCGACAGGGGAGCCTACAATGAGCAGTTCTTC. It is translated as CASDRGAYNEQFF.

This clonotype was found once. The chain uses TRBV5-6 and TRBJ2-3; a weak D match, TRBD2 (6 bases). V lost 4 bases to trimming and J lost 0 bases, with 12 bases between them. This CDR3 is 15 amino acids long. The germline V gene encodes CDR1 SGHDT and CDR2 YYEEEE. In DNA form, the CDR3 reads TGTGCCAGCAGCAACTTACTAGCTAGCACAGATACGCAGTATTTT. It is translated as CASSNLLASTDTQYF.

This clonotype is categorized as medium-sized. The chain combines TRBV12-3 or TRBV12-4 with TRBJ1-6; D is possibly TRBD1 (5 bases). V dropped 3 bases and J dropped 1 base, with 7 bases sitting between them. CDR3 length: 15 residues. CDR3 in DNA: TGTGCCAGCAGTTTCGGGGCGTCCTATAATTCACCCCTCCACTTT. Its translation is CASSFGASYNSPLHF.